This is a list of T cell receptor beta chains from one sample in a study of blood T cell repertoires in COVID-19. Repertoires were generated with immunoSEQ multiplex PCR, while TCRdb's copy carries only in-frame clones and drops some. Among about 56,000 clones listed, approximately 80% were seen once. Specimen: peripheral blood. These TCRs come from a woman at least 80 years old with acute or convalescent COVID-19. The CDR3 runs from the conserved cysteine through the conserved F or W. Each record gives: CDR3 protein, CDR3 DNA, J gene, V gene, D gene, clone size. D genes are given only for firm matches. Only some rows state a clone size, as once, few, many or a class for expanded clones.

CASSQGFIGGGAQETQYF	TGTGCCAGCAGCCAAGGGTTTATCGGCGGGGGGGCCCAAGAGACCCAGTACTTC	TRBJ2-5	TRBV3-1/TRBV3-2	TRBD2	-
CASSLGSEETQYF	TGCGCCAGCAGCTTGGGCTCGGAAGAGACCCAGTACTTC	TRBJ2-5	TRBV5-1	-	-
CASSKGIPTDTQYF	TGTGCCAGCAGCAAGGGGATCCCCACAGATACGCAGTATTTT	TRBJ2-3	TRBV14	-	-
CASSPEGQGGQPQHF	TGCGCCAGCAGCCCGGAGGGCCAGGGTGGTCAGCCCCAGCATTTT	TRBJ1-5	TRBV5-1	-	-
CASRAGPHTDTQYF	TGTGCCAGCAGGGCGGGACCACACACAGATACGCAGTATTTT	TRBJ2-3	TRBV6-4	-	-
CASLPGGLPKGTGELFF	TGTGCCAGCCTCCCCGGCGGACTCCCGAAGGGTACCGGGGAGCTGTTTTTT	TRBJ2-2	TRBV2	-	-
CASRGRGSEKLFF	TGTGCCAGCCGAGGCAGGGGGTCGGAAAAACTGTTTTTT	TRBJ1-4	TRBV6-5	TRBD1	-
CASSFRSRDREGGYTF	TGTGCCAGCAGCTTCCGTTCCCGGGACAGGGAGGGTGGCTACACCTTC	TRBJ1-2	TRBV7-9	TRBD1	-
CSASADSDYGYTF	TGCAGTGCTAGTGCTGACAGTGACTATGGCTACACCTTC	TRBJ1-2	TRBV20-1	-	-
CASSIAGQPQHF	TGTGCCAGCAGTATAGCTGGGCAGCCCCAGCATTTT	TRBJ1-5	TRBV7-9	-	few
CASRSPPGTGGTIGYTF	TGTGCCAGCCGCTCACCCCCAGGGACAGGGGGCACGATTGGCTACACCTTC	TRBJ1-2	TRBV11-2	TRBD1	-
CASRTSGGAVNEQFF	TGTGCCTCCCGGACTAGCGGGGGGGCGGTCAATGAGCAGTTCTTC	TRBJ2-1	TRBV6-6	TRBD2	-
CASSPPRDRGDQPQHF	TGTGCCAGCAGCCCCCCCCGGGACAGGGGGGATCAGCCCCAGCATTTT	TRBJ1-5	TRBV5-8	TRBD1	-
CASSQELTRVAYEQYF	TGTGCCAGCAGCCAAGAACTCACTCGGGTGGCCTACGAGCAGTACTTC	TRBJ2-7	TRBV3-1/TRBV3-2	-	-
CASSLGLGGDYEQYF	TGTGCCAGCAGCCTGGGACTAGGGGGGGACTACGAGCAGTACTTC	TRBJ2-7	TRBV2	TRBD2	-
CASSPGTGTGETQYF	TGCGCCAGCAGCCCCGGGACAGGGACGGGTGAGACCCAGTACTTC	TRBJ2-5	TRBV5-1	TRBD1	-
CASSLSAGTGNSPLHF	TGCGCCAGCAGCCTCTCGGCGGGGACAGGAAATTCACCCCTCCACTTT	TRBJ1-6	TRBV5-1	TRBD1	-
CASSANGGETQYF	TGTGCCAGCAGTGCGAACGGGGGGGAGACCCAGTACTTC	TRBJ2-5	TRBV2	TRBD2	-
CASSQVGTGKEKLFF	TGCGCCAGCAGCCAAGTAGGGACAGGGAAGGAAAAACTGTTTTTT	TRBJ1-4	TRBV4-1	TRBD1	-
CASSLGFGINTEAFF	TGCGCCAGCAGCTTGGGTTTCGGGATTAACACTGAAGCTTTCTTT	TRBJ1-1	TRBV5-1	-	-
CAISEGQSETQPQHF	TGTGCCATCAGTGAAGGACAGAGCGAAACTCAGCCCCAGCATTTT	TRBJ1-5	TRBV10-3	-	-
CASSPSPTSTGELFF	TGTGCCAGCAGCCCTAGCCCCACCTCCACCGGGGAGCTGTTTTTT	TRBJ2-2	TRBV9	-	-
CASSYSGNTIYF	TGTGCCAGTTCGTACTCTGGAAACACCATATATTTT	TRBJ1-3	TRBV9	-	-
CASSRASGGKETQYF	TGCGCCAGCAGTAGGGCTAGCGGGGGCAAAGAGACCCAGTACTTC	TRBJ2-5	TRBV5-1	TRBD2	-
CASSMGPLWGYTF	TGTGCCAGTAGTATGGGGCCCTTGTGGGGCTACACCTTC	TRBJ1-2	TRBV19	-	-
CASSRGWTGGYNSPLHF	TGTGCCAGCAGCCGAGGGTGGACGGGGGGATATAATTCACCCCTCCACTTT	TRBJ1-6	TRBV14	-	-
CASSRDTHNEQFF	TGCGCCAGCAGCCGGGACACACACAATGAGCAGTTCTTC	TRBJ2-1	TRBV5-1	-	-
CASSRGLAGGQKNIQYF	TGTGCCAGCAGCCGAGGACTAGCGGGGGGGCAAAAGAACATTCAGTACTTC	TRBJ2-4	TRBV5-4	TRBD2	-
CASRDRDFYNEQFF	TGTGCCAGCAGAGACCGGGACTTCTACAATGAGCAGTTCTTC	TRBJ2-1	TRBV11-3	-	-
CASSWAGTGGQEGNTIYF	TGCGCCAGCAGCTGGGCTGGGACAGGGGGCCAAGAAGGAAACACCATATATTTT	TRBJ1-3	TRBV5-1	TRBD1	-
CASSLASGDYGYTF	TGTGCCAGCAGCTTAGCGTCAGGGGACTATGGCTACACCTTC	TRBJ1-2	TRBV7-2	-	-
CASGDRAPATNEKLFF	TGTGCCAGTGGGGACAGGGCTCCCGCAACTAATGAAAAACTGTTTTTT	TRBJ1-4	TRBV28	TRBD1	-
CASSSQRNTEAFF	TGTGCCAGCAGCAGCCAGCGGAACACTGAAGCTTTCTTT	TRBJ1-1	TRBV12-3/TRBV12-4	-	-
CASSPYLLAGGRGEQFF	TGTGCCAGCAGCCCATATCTCCTGGCGGGGGGCCGTGGTGAGCAGTTCTTC	TRBJ2-1	TRBV11-2	TRBD2	-
CASSLRSLAGLTGELFF	TGCGCCAGCAGCTTGAGATCCCTAGCGGGGCTCACCGGGGAGCTGTTTTTT	TRBJ2-2	TRBV5-1	TRBD2	-
CASSDRDRVNEQFF	TGTGCCAGCAGCGACCGGGACAGGGTCAATGAGCAGTTCTTC	TRBJ2-1	TRBV2	TRBD1	-
CASSPGNYNSPLHF	TGTGCCAGCTCCCCGGGGAATTATAATTCACCCCTCCACTTT	TRBJ1-6	TRBV18	-	-
CASSQARGRATEAFF	TGTGCCAGCAGCCAAGCCAGGGGTCGGGCCACTGAAGCTTTCTTT	TRBJ1-1	TRBV3-1/TRBV3-2	-	-
CSARDSGRQYF	TGCAGTGCTAGGGACTCGGGCAGGCAGTACTTC	TRBJ2-7	TRBV20-1	-	few
CASSLSIGGGDGKNIQYF	TGTGCCAGCAGCTTAAGCATAGGAGGGGGCGACGGCAAAAACATTCAGTACTTC	TRBJ2-4	TRBV7-9	-	few
CASSLRGANNYGYTF	TGTGCCAGCAGTTTGCGGGGGGCAAATAACTATGGCTACACCTTC	TRBJ1-2	TRBV27	-	-
CASSLPSDMLQSYNEQFF	TGTGCCAGCAGCTTACCTTCGGACATGCTACAATCCTACAATGAGCAGTTCTTC	TRBJ2-1	TRBV7-6	-	-
CASSSQGSSPLHF	TGTGCCAGCAGTTCACAGGGTAGTTCACCCCTCCACTTT	TRBJ1-6	TRBV27	-	-
CATTPGTQRNTEAFF	TGTGCCACCACCCCCGGGACACAAAGGAACACTGAAGCTTTCTTT	TRBJ1-1	TRBV15	-	-
CASSLTGGDSGNTIYF	TGTGCCAGCAGCTTGACAGGTGGGGACTCTGGAAACACCATATATTTT	TRBJ1-3	TRBV5-5	-	-
CATSRGAKQETQYF	TGTGCCACCAGCAGAGGAGCTAAACAAGAGACCCAGTACTTC	TRBJ2-5	TRBV15	-	-
CASSERGTGGSPGGHF	TGTGCCAGCAGTGAAAGGGGCACAGGGGGCAGTCCAGGTGGGCATTTT	TRBJ1-5	TRBV2	TRBD1	-
CASSESMASGASSYNEQFF	TGTGCCAGCAGTGAATCGATGGCTAGCGGGGCGAGCTCCTACAATGAGCAGTTCTTC	TRBJ2-1	TRBV6-1	TRBD2	-
CASLNPGTGTAFF	TGTGCCAGCCTAAATCCCGGGACAGGTACGGCTTTCTTT	TRBJ1-1	TRBV6-5	TRBD1	-
CASTGQGRTFF	TGTGCCAGCACAGGACAGGGGCGGACGTTTTTT	TRBJ1-4	TRBV6-5	TRBD1	once
CASSGLLGQNNSPLHF	TGTGCCAGCAGCGGACTTCTGGGGCAGAATAATTCACCCCTCCACTTT	TRBJ1-6	TRBV9	-	-
CASPRQGNTGELFF	TGTGCCAGCCCTCGACAGGGGAACACCGGGGAGCTGTTTTTT	TRBJ2-2	TRBV6-5	TRBD1	-
CASSLEVGGAFGYTF	TGCGCCAGCAGCTTGGAGGTCGGGGGTGCGTTTGGCTACACCTTC	TRBJ1-2	TRBV5-1	-	-
CASSQVGTNQETQYF	TGTGCCAGCAGCCAAGTCGGGACTAACCAAGAGACCCAGTACTTC	TRBJ2-5	TRBV3-1/TRBV3-2	TRBD2	-
CASSSTGNSNQPQHF	TGCGCCAGCAGCTCGACAGGGAATAGCAATCAGCCCCAGCATTTT	TRBJ1-5	TRBV5-1	TRBD1	-